The 9 T cell receptor beta chains presented below share a single source sample, sequenced in a study of T-cell reconstitution after alpha-beta-depleted transplantation in children. Unique molecular identifiers were used in preparing the TCRbeta library. One entry per CDR3 protein, called by TCRdb with MiXCR from the PCR reads. The sample has hundreds of thousands of distinct CDR3 sequences; 10% to 15% are singletons. Here the sequenced sample was PBMCs, mostly from graft donor cells, taken 360 days after TCRalphabeta/CD19-depleted stem cell transplant. The receptors stem from a male patient under 18 who had a stem cell transplant for acute myeloid leukemia, so the T cells may come from the graft donor.

At least ten counts were recorded for this clonotype. This chain joins TRBV25-1 and TRBJ1-1, with D unclear. The CDR3 has 13 amino acids. The germline V and J ends were trimmed by 3 bases and 0 bases, with 5 bases remaining between them. In germline, CDR1 is MGHDK, CDR2 SYGVNS. The CDR3, as DNA: TGTGCCAGCAGTGATACATTGAACACTGAAGCTTTCTTT. Protein sequence: CASSDTLNTEAFF. Complete variable domain (other parts from reference TRBV25-1 and TRBJ1-1): EADIYQTPRYLVIGTGKKITLECSQTMGHDKMYWYQQDPGMELHLIHYSYGVNSTEKGDLSSESTVSRIRTEHFPLTLESARPSHTSQYLCASSDTLNTEAFFGQGTRLTVV.

There are a few counts of this clonotype. V gene TRBV6-1 combines with J gene TRBJ2-7; D call uncertain. Germline V gene sequence: CDR1 MNHNS, CDR2 SASEGT. This CDR3 has 13 amino acids. Trimming took 10 bases from V and 2 from J, leaving 15 bases between them. CDR3 protein: CATARSPTYEQYF. The DNA for the CDR3 is TGTGCCACAGCAAGGAGTCCCACCTACGAGCAGTACTTC.

The genes are TRBV6-2 or TRBV6-3 and TRBJ2-6; possibly TRBD1 or TRBD2 for D (5 bases each). Trimming cost V 4 bases and J 0 bases, with 13 bases left between them. Germline V lookup: CDR1 MNHEY, CDR2 SVGEGT. This CDR3 region has 17 residues. The CDR3 here is CASSSPGPTSGANVLTF. In DNA, the CDR3 is TGTGCCAGCAGTTCGCCGGGACCCACCTCTGGGGCCAACGTCCTGACTTTC.

This clonotype was counted between two and nine times. The chain carries TRBV12-3 or TRBV12-4 and TRBJ2-3, with a possible D match to TRBD1 (6 bases). The CDR3 sequence is 14 residues long. Deletions cut 5 bases from V and 4 bases from J, with 13 bases between. In nucleotides, the CDR3 is TGTGCCAGCAGTACCAGGGGTTCACCAGATACGCAGTATTTT. It encodes CASSTRGSPDTQYF.

This clonotype was detected only a few times. The chain recombines TRBV20-1 with TRBJ2-5, with 11 bases fitting TRBD2. In germline, CDR1 is DFQATT, CDR2 SNEGSKA (reference sequence). The junction had 2 bases not matched to a gene; V was cut back by 4 bases and J by 4 bases. This CDR3 has 13 amino acids. The CDR3: CSAILAGAETQYF. In DNA, the CDR3 is TGCAGTGCTATACTAGCGGGAGCAGAGACCCAGTACTTC.

This clonotype was seen more than once but under ten times. The rearrangement links TRBV20-1 to TRBJ2-5; the D call may be TRBD1 or TRBD2 (5 bases each). Germline V gene lookup returns CDR1 DFQATT and CDR2 SNEGSKA (reference sequence). V was clipped by 4 bases and J by 3 bases, with 12 bases between them. This CDR3 is 13 amino acids long. The DNA of the CDR3 is TGCAGTGCTATGGGGGACGGTGAAGAGACCCAGTACTTC. It yields the protein CSAMGDGEETQYF.

This clonotype was seen a handful of times. The chain joins TRBV7-2 to TRBJ1-5; 9 nucleotides align to TRBD1. Germline trimming cut 5 bases from V and 3 bases from J; bases unmatched to any gene: 11. The CDR3 extends over 17 amino acids. Germline CDR1 reads SGHTA; CDR2 reads FQGNSA. CDR3 DNA sequence: TGTGCCAGCAGCCTACAGGGGGCTAGAGGTTTCAATCAGCCCCAGCATTTT. Translation gives CASSLQGARGFNQPQHF.

This sequence joins TRBV7-2 and TRBJ2-7; 9 positions match TRBD1. In germline, CDR1 is SGHTA, CDR2 FQGNSA. The V gene end was trimmed by 5 bases and the J gene end by 6 bases; junction bases not matched to a gene: 8. The CDR3 is 14 residues long. CDR3 sequence reads: CASSIRDRVSEQYF. CDR3 DNA sequence: TGTGCCAGCAGCATCCGGGACAGGGTTAGCGAGCAGTACTTC. The whole variable domain, remainder taken from reference TRBV7-2 and TRBJ2-7, is GAGVSQSPSNKVTEKGKDVELRCDPISGHTALYWYRQSLGQGLEFLIYFQGNSAPDKSGLPSDRFSAERTGGSVSTLTIQRTQQEDSAVYLCASSIRDRVSEQYFGPGTRLTVT.

This clonotype was detected ten times or more. This chain uses TRBV28 with TRBJ2-7, with D hard to call. The CDR3 totals 13 residues. Trimming removed 6 bases from V and 2 bases from J, with 11 bases in between. Germline V gene lookup returns CDR1 MDHEN and CDR2 SYDVKM. The CDR3, as DNA: TGTGCCAGCAGAACGGACGGCCCCTACGAGCAGTACTTC. It translates to CASRTDGPYEQYF.